The clone carrying this T cell receptor (beta chain) is a singleton in its sample. This entry is derived from a study of blood T cell repertoires in COVID-19. Looking at the study overall: Italy, Spain and the United States were the sources of the convalescent and acute COVID-19 samples. PBMCs, B-cell-depleted T cells, or T cells provided the cDNA or gDNA that made up the material.

This CDR3 contains 15 residues. CDR1 and CDR2 (germline): MNHNS, SASEGT. Losses at the gene ends were 3 bases for V and 6 bases for J; bases not matched to a gene: 7. As originally analysed: Estimated nucleated cell counts came from reference gene primer amplification. The method was immunoSEQ multiplex PCR; TCRdb's version includes in-frame clones alone and lacks a portion of them. V, J and clone size are those of that table, while D and trimming were read from the DNA. The sample holds 150,000 to 200,000 clones, 88% seen once. The specimen was peripheral blood. The TCR comes from a man aged 35-49 years with active or convalescent COVID-19. The genes are TRBV6-1 and TRBJ1-1; 10 bases fit TRBD1. CDR3 amino acids: CASSDPGQGIAEAFF. As DNA, the CDR3 is TGTGCCAGCAGTGACCCGGGACAGGGGATAGCTGAAGCTTTCTTT.